The clone carrying this T cell receptor (beta chain) was seen repeatedly, ten times or more. This CDR3 spans 14 amino acids. The V gene end was trimmed by 4 bases and the J gene end by 4 bases; junction bases not matched to a gene: 7. Germline CDR1 is SGHRS and CDR2 is YFSETQ. These data are taken from a study of blood T cell repertoires in COVID-19. Study information: Specimens from acute and convalescent COVID-19 originated in the United States, Italy and Spain. PBMCs, B-cell-depleted T cells, or T cells were the source of the cDNA or gDNA that made up the material.

Study processing details: Estimation of nucleated cell counts relied on the amplification of reference gene primers. Only in-frame clones appear in the TCRdb table, and some are missing; sequencing was by immunoSEQ multiplex PCR. The DNA was the basis for D and trimming; V, J and clone size are from that table. The sample yields about 320,000 clones, 65% to 90% seen once. The specimen was peripheral blood. The genes are TRBV5-1 and TRBJ1-1; 7 bases line up with TRBD1. The source is a human donor in a cohort sampled during active COVID-19. The CDR3 loop is CASSRGTEGTEAFF. The CDR3 DNA reads as TGCGCCAGCAGCCGGGGGACAGAGGGCACTGAAGCTTTCTTT.